This T cell receptor (beta chain) was sequenced during a study of shared clonotypes between healthy human individuals. General observations from the study: Rarefaction curves obtained for sorted subsets showed sequencing incomplete despite large depth.

Recent acute infections and vaccinations were absent in the healthy HIV-negative adult donors. Assay used: immunoSEQ multiplex PCR; TCRdb lists only in-frame clones, some missing. This sample has roughly 2 million clones; 90% to 95% occur once, and the top ten carry 0.1% to 0.15%. Points on this clone: Antigen specificity is unknown. This sample also contains other DNA sequences that code for the same CDR3.

Sequences were obtained from naive CD4+ T cells sorted from blood. The subset denotes: CD45RA+ positively selected. The sequence derives from a man younger than 35 in good health.

The CDR3 nucleotides read TGCGCCAGTACAGGGGGCTCGAGCACAGATACGCAGTATTTT. This gives the protein CASTGGSSTDTQYF. The chain links TRBV5-1 to TRBJ2-3, with 9 bases fitting TRBD1. The junction had 4 bases not matched to a gene; V was cut back by 8 bases and J by 0 bases. Germline CDR1 SGHRS, CDR2 YFSETQ. The CDR3 covers 14 residues.